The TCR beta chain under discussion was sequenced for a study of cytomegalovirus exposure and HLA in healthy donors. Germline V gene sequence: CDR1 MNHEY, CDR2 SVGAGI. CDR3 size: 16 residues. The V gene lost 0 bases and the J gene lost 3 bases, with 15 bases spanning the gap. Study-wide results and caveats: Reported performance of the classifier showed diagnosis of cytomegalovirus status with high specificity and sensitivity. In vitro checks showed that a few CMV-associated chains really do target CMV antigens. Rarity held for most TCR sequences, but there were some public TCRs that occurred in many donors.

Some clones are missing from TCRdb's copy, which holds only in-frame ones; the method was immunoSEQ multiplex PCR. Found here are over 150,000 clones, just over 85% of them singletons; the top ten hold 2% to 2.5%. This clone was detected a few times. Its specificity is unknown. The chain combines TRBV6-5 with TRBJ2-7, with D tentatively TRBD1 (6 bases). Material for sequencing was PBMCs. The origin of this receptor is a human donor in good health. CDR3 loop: CASSYSHQGYNYEQYF. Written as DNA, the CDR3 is TGTGCCAGCAGTTACTCCCACCAGGGGTACAACTACGAGCAGTACTTC.